One and the same sample provided the 15 T cell receptor beta chains below, sequenced in a study of PD-1 blockade in classical Hodgkin lymphoma. Libraries were prepared by immunoSEQ multiplex PCR; TCRdb keeps only in-frame clonotypes and omits some of them. The repertoire holds about 19,000 clones, with 79% as singletons. All trial patients relapsed after autologous stem cell transplantation. The input for sequencing was peripheral blood mononuclear cells (PBMCs), taken before the second cycle of nivolumab. These receptor sequences come from a human donor with classical Hodgkin lymphoma.

The chain carries TRBV2 and TRBJ2-7, with 9 bases matching TRBD1. Germline lookup yields CDR1 SNHLY and CDR2 FYNNEI. The J segment lost 4 bases and the V segment lost 1 base, leaving 8 bases of the junction unmatched. The CDR3 has 16 residues. CDR3 in amino acids: CASSEGADRGFYEQYF. CDR3 coding DNA: TGTGCCAGCAGTGAAGGGGCCGACAGGGGGTTTTACGAGCAGTACTTC.

This chain joins TRBV18 and TRBJ2-2, with TRBD1 as a possible D gene (6 bases). Trimming shortened V by 5 bases and J by 0 bases, and 13 bases separated the two germline ends. CDR1 and CDR2 from the germline V gene are KGHSH and LQKENI. The CDR3 loop spans 16 amino acids. CDR3 nucleotide sequence: TGTGCCAGCTCAAAACACAGGGATCCGAACACCGGGGAGCTGTTTTTT. The encoded protein is CASSKHRDPNTGELFF.

This clone has a handful of counts. The chain joins TRBV29-1 to TRBJ2-1; D is uncertain. This CDR3 is 13 amino acids long. V was clipped by 4 bases and J by 1 base, with 8 bases between them. The germline V gene encodes CDR1 SQVTM and CDR2 ANQGSEA. CDR3 coding DNA: TGCAGCGTTGTAGCCGGGTCCTACAATGAGCAGTTCTTC. This translates into CSVVAGSYNEQFF.

This chain uses TRBV29-1 with TRBJ1-1; 12 nucleotides agree with TRBD1. The V gene's germline CDR1 is SQVTM and CDR2 ANQGSEA. V gave up 6 bases and J gave up 2 bases; unmatched junction bases: 7. CDR3 length: 15 residues. The CDR3 nucleotides are TGCAGCGTGGGACAGGGGGCCAATTTAAACACTGAAGCTTTCTTT. The encoded protein is CSVGQGANLNTEAFF.

This sequence joins TRBV10-3 and TRBJ2-3, with D unresolved. The CDR3 is made up of 12 amino acids. The germline CDR1 and CDR2 sequences are ENHRY and SYGVKD. Between the trimmed V and J ends, which lost 3 bases and 2 bases, there was a span of 3 bases. For the CDR3, the DNA is TGTGCCATCAGTGATGACACAGATACGCAGTATTTT. Its protein product is CAISDDTDTQYF.

The gene calls are TRBV11-2 and TRBJ2-2; D is ambiguous. The germline CDR1 and CDR2 sequences are SGHAT and FQNNGV. There are 13 residues in the CDR3. V lost 4 bases and J lost 4, with 7 bases in between. Here the CDR3 DNA reads TGTGCCAGCAGCTCCGACGTCACCGGGGAGCTGTTTTTT. Translation: CASSSDVTGELFF.

A remark on this clone: This CDR3 fails to terminate in the conserved phenylalanine or tryptophan, so it likely reflects a read error. The chain employs TRBV29-1 and TRBJ1-1; the match to TRBD1 covers 9 bases. Per germline, CDR1 SQVTM and CDR2 ANQGSEA. The junction had 1 base not matched to a gene; V was cut back by 4 bases and J by 7 bases. The CDR3 has 11 amino acids. The CDR3 bases are TGCAGCGTTGGGACAGGGGATGAAGCTTTCCTT. Its protein product is CSVGTGDEAFL.

The rearrangement joins TRBV4-3 to TRBJ2-7; possible D gene TRBD1, 6 bases. Trimming removed 0 bases from V and 6 bases from J, with 15 bases in between. This CDR3 region has 15 residues. Germline CDR1 is LGHNA and CDR2 is YSLEER. The CDR3 sequence: CASSQDQGPTGEQYF. CDR3 nucleotide sequence: TGCGCCAGCAGCCAAGATCAGGGGCCCACGGGCGAGCAGTACTTC.

J is TRBJ2-1 and V is TRBV6-5; maybe TRBD1 (6 bases). The CDR3 runs to 11 residues. Per the germline V gene, CDR1 is MNHEY and CDR2 is SVGAGI. V dropped 5 bases and J dropped 9 bases, with 8 bases sitting between them. The CDR3, as DNA: TGTGCCAGCAGTACAGGGTTTGAGCAGTTCTTC. Protein sequence: CASSTGFEQFF.

This clone has a single count. This chain links TRBV7-2 with TRBJ2-1, with TRBD2 identical over 15 bases. The germline V gene encodes CDR1 SGHTA and CDR2 FQGNSA. The CDR3 covers 15 residues. The trim removed 5 bases at V and 7 bases at J, leaving 3 bases unmatched. CDR3 sequence (DNA): TGTGCCAGCAGCGCGGGGACTAGCGGGGGGAATGAGCAGTTCTTC. Its translation: CASSAGTSGGNEQFF.

The chain combines TRBV5-5 with TRBJ2-4, with D perhaps TRBD2 (5 bases). Germline lookup yields CDR1 SGHKS and CDR2 YYEKEE (reference sequence). The CDR3 sequence is 16 residues long. V was cut by 4 bases and J by 2 bases, with 16 bases left in between. CDR3 protein: CASSQNRTSTKNIQYF. CDR3 DNA sequence: TGTGCCAGCAGCCAAAACCGAACTAGTACCAAAAACATTCAGTACTTC.

The chain joins TRBV5-6 to TRBJ1-3; 8 bases map to TRBD1. The V gene's germline CDR1 is SGHDT and CDR2 YYEEEE. The CDR3 sequence is 16 residues long. With V trimmed by 4 bases and J by 2 bases, 8 bases remained unmatched. As DNA, the CDR3 is TGTGCCAGCAGCAACTACATGACAGGGGCTGGAAACACCATATATTTT. This encodes CASSNYMTGAGNTIYF.

This chain connects TRBV2 to TRBJ1-5; D is unclear. This CDR3 has 15 residues. V was clipped by 3 bases and J by 7 bases, with 16 bases between them. Germline V gene sequence: CDR1 SNHLY, CDR2 FYNNEI. DNA of the CDR3: TGTGCCAGCAGTGAGTTTTACGGCTCCGGGCAGCCCCAGCATTTT. Its protein is CASSEFYGSGQPQHF.

The CDR3, as DNA: TGTGCCAGCAGTTTTTCCGGTTGGACAGGAGATCAGCCCCAGCATTTT. Its protein is CASSFSGWTGDQPQHF. This chain uses TRBV28 with TRBJ1-5, with 7 positions matching TRBD1. The CDR3 runs 16 residues. Trimming cost V 3 bases and J 5 bases; bases outside gene matches: 10. Looked up from germline, CDR1 is MDHEN and CDR2 is SYDVKM.

The chain combines TRBV28 with TRBJ2-5; D possibly matches TRBD1 or TRBD2 (6 bases each). Germline V gene data show CDR1 as MDHEN and CDR2 as SYDVKM. Trimming took off 2 bases at V and 5 bases at J, with 15 bases between the two ends. This CDR3 has 15 residues. CDR3 in amino acids: CASSLVEGGLETQYF. DNA of the CDR3: TGTGCCAGCAGTTTAGTTGAGGGGGGTTTGGAGACCCAGTACTTC.